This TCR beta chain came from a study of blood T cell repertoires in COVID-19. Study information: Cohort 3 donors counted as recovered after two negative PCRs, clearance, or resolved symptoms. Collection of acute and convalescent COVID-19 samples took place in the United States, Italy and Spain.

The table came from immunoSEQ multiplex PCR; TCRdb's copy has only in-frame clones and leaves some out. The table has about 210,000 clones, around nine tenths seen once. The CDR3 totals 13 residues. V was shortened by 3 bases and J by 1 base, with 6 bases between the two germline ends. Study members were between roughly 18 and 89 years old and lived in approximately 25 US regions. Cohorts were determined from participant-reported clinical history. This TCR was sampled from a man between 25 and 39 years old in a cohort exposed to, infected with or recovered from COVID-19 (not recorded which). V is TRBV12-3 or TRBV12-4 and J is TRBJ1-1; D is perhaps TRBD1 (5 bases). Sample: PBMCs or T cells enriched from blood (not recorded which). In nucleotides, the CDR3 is TGTGCCAGCAGTTTTACAGGGAACACTGAAGCTTTCTTT. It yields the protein CASSFTGNTEAFF.